Below, 10 T cell receptor beta chains from the same sample are listed, as sequenced in a study of T cell responses to AZD1222 COVID-19 vaccine. Profiling relied on immunoSEQ multiplex PCR, and the TCRdb table lists in-frame clones only, not all of them. Here the sample spans roughly 100,000 clones, around 87% being singletons. The sequencing here drew on peripheral blood, taken 28 days after the second AZD1222 dose. Receptor source: an adult who received the AZD1222 COVID-19 vaccine.

The rearrangement joins TRBV7-3 to TRBJ2-3; D is perhaps TRBD1 or TRBD2 (6 bases each). The V and J ends lost 1 base and 0 bases respectively, with 20 bases between them. Germline V gives CDR1 SGHTA, CDR2 FQGTGA. The CDR3 covers 19 residues. The CDR3 here is CASSLIGRGLISSTDTQYF. In nucleotides, the CDR3 is TGTGCCAGCAGCTTAATCGGCAGGGGACTCATATCTAGCACAGATACGCAGTATTTT.

The chain recombines TRBV4-1 with TRBJ2-1; the D gene is possibly TRBD2 (5 bases). Trimming cost V 1 base and J 6 bases, with 7 bases left between them. CDR1 and CDR2 (germline): MGHRA, YSYEKL. This CDR3 is built from 13 residues. Written as DNA, the CDR3 is TGCGCCAGCAGCCAAGGCGGGTTCAATGAGCAGTTCTTC. The encoded protein is CASSQGGFNEQFF.

This clone showed up just a few times. V is TRBV4-1 and J is TRBJ1-2, with 7 bases that match TRBD1. This CDR3 region has 15 residues. Germline CDR1 is MGHRA and CDR2 is YSYEKL. With V trimmed by 3 bases and J by 5 bases, 9 bases remained unmatched. CDR3 nucleotide sequence: TGCGCCAGCAGCCATCCCTCGGGACAGTTTTATGGCTACACCTTC. This sequence encodes CASSHPSGQFYGYTF.

In its sample, this clone was seen a few times. The chain uses TRBV7-9 and TRBJ2-7, with D perhaps matching TRBD2 (6 bases). CDR1 is SEHNR and CDR2 is FQNEAQ in the germline V gene (reference sequence). The length of the CDR3 is 14 residues. V was cut by 5 bases and J by 2 bases, with 13 bases left in between. CDR3 in DNA: TGTGCCAGCAGCCCTCAAGGGAGGACCTACGAGCAGTACTTC. Its translation: CASSPQGRTYEQYF. Looking up the rest from reference TRBV7-9 and TRBJ2-7 gives the full variable domain: DTGVSQNPRHKITKRGQNVTFRCDPISEHNRLYWYRQTLGQGPEFLTYFQNEAQLEKSRLLSDRFSAERPKGSFSTLEIQRTEQGDSAMYLCASSPQGRTYEQYFGPGTRLTVT.

The chain carries TRBV27 and TRBJ1-4; no clear D gene. V lost 6 bases, J lost 8 bases, and 16 bases lay in between. The CDR3 loop spans 14 amino acids. Germline V gene sequence: CDR1 MNHEY, CDR2 SMNVEV (reference sequence). CDR3 loop: CASRHRALNEKLFF. The CDR3 nucleotides are TGTGCCAGCAGGCACCGGGCCCTTAACGAAAAACTGTTTTTT.

V and J are TRBV4-3 and TRBJ2-2; 8 bases agree with TRBD2. The CDR3 length is 19 residues. After removal of 0 bases from V and 0 bases from J, the junction contained 9 bases not matched to a gene. Germline values: CDR1 LGHNA, CDR2 YSLEER. CDR3 nucleotide sequence: TGCGCCAGCAGCCAAGATCTAAGTGCGGGAGGCGCGAACACCGGGGAGCTGTTTTTT. Translation: CASSQDLSAGGANTGELFF.

The rearrangement uses TRBV28 and TRBJ1-3, with 7 bases fitting TRBD1. Germline loops: CDR1 MDHEN, CDR2 SYDVKM. With 1 base clipped from V and 3 bases from J, the junction kept 3 bases outside the gene matches. CDR3 length equals 15 residues. CDR3 sequence: CASSLLRGRGNTIYF. The CDR3 DNA follows: TGTGCCAGCAGTTTATTGAGGGGGCGTGGAAACACCATATATTTT.

The chain links TRBV12-3 or TRBV12-4 to TRBJ1-5; D ambiguous. This CDR3 region has 13 residues. Trimming took off 4 bases at V and 1 base at J, with 5 bases between the two ends. This CDR3 reads CASSWTSNQPQHF. CDR3 DNA sequence: TGTGCCAGCAGTTGGACGAGCAATCAGCCCCAGCATTTT.

The rearrangement joins TRBV27 to TRBJ2-2; D possibly corresponds to TRBD1 (5 bases). Germline V gene sequence: CDR1 MNHEY, CDR2 SMNVEV (reference sequence). This CDR3 contains 17 residues. Trimming removed 2 bases at V and 5 bases at J, with 18 bases between. The CDR3 reads CASSLKPSQGRTGELFF. CDR3 nucleotides: TGTGCCAGCAGTTTAAAGCCCTCGCAGGGAAGGACCGGGGAGCTGTTTTTT.

The rearrangement uses TRBV21-1 and TRBJ2-7. TRBV21-1 is tagged as a pseudogene. The CDR3 length is 16 residues. For the CDR3, the DNA is TGTGCCAGCAGCCCCCTTTGGGTTACGAGCTCCTACGAGCAGTACTTC. Protein sequence: CASSPLWVTSSYEQYF.